The clone carrying this T cell receptor (beta chain) has ten or more counts. The antigen is unknown. A 10-nucleotide random UMI tagged transcripts in template-switch 5'RACE cDNA synthesis. TCRdb reprocessed the 5' RACE reads with MiXCR, giving one entry per CDR3 protein. The repertoire has roughly 71,000 distinct CDR3 sequences, around 3.9% of them found once; the top ten carry 1% to 1.5%. The entry originates in a study of neurological immune-mediated disorders. In the study overall: Disease course was recorded as relapsing-remitting for some 31 and secondary progressive for about 9% of the 34 multiple sclerosis patients.

General study points: There was no association between the multiple sclerosis repertoire cluster and any clinical or MRI feature. Expanded clones shared no identical CDR3 amino acid sequences across subjects, which suggested private TCR-beta repertoires in all groups.

This CDR3 region has 16 residues. The ends were cut back, 3 bases at V and 1 base at J, with 15 bases in the middle. CDR1 is SGHRS, CDR2 YFSETQ, per germline. The chain carries TRBV5-1 and TRBJ2-3; TRBD2 is a possible D gene (7 bases). This TCR was sampled from a man in his thirties or forties with multiple sclerosis. Sequencing was carried out using PBMCs. DNA of the CDR3: TGCGCCAGCAGCTCGCGCGGGGGCGGGGGCACAGATACGCAGTATTTT. This codes for CASSSRGGGGTDTQYF.